A single TCR beta chain is shown here with its context. The antigen is unknown. The sample belongs to a study of cytomegalovirus exposure and HLA in healthy donors. Study-level points and caveats: A previous analysis found most TCR beta V segments productive roughly 87% or roughly 30% of the time.

Germline assignment: CDR1 SGHTA and CDR2 FQGTGA. Trimming took 3 bases from V and 5 from J; bases not matched to a gene: 4. This CDR3 has 15 residues. PCR amplification relied on 60 Vbeta primers (plus 13 Jbeta primers). Sequenced by immunoSEQ multiplex PCR; TCRdb stores in-frame clones only, minus some. Here the sample spans about 150,000 clones, approximately 57% being singletons. This clonotype was sampled from a male donor in good health and CMV-seronegative. Source material: PBMCs. The chain combines TRBV7-3 with TRBJ2-1; 10 nucleotides match TRBD1. Written as DNA, the CDR3 is TGTGCCAGCAGCTTGGGACAGGGGTTGGACAATGAGCAGTTCTTC. This gives the protein CASSLGQGLDNEQFF.